This TCR beta chain was profiled in a study of blood T cell repertoires in COVID-19. Study-wide context: Samples taken during acute and convalescent COVID-19 were collected in the United States, Italy and Spain.

Between the trimmed V and J ends, which lost 5 bases and 5 bases, there was a span of 22 bases. Germline V gives CDR1 LNHDA, CDR2 SQIVND (reference sequence). CDR3 length equals 16 residues. Categorization into cohorts depended on clinical history that participants reported. Libraries were prepared by immunoSEQ multiplex PCR; TCRdb keeps only in-frame clonotypes and omits some of them. The sample holds about 140,000 clones; 84% are singletons and the top ten take about 3.7%. The material sequenced was PBMCs or T cells enriched from blood (not recorded which). This chain links TRBV19 with TRBJ2-7, with D possibly TRBD1 on 7 matching bases. This TCR derives from a woman aged 45-60 years with acute COVID-19. CDR3 protein: CASSPEVRGGGDEQYF. The CDR3 DNA reads TGTGCCAGTAGTCCGGAGGTCCGCGGAGGGGGCGACGAGCAGTACTTC.